A single T cell receptor (beta chain) is shown here with its context. The sample holds a few counts of this clonotype. Its binding antigen is unknown. Base qualities are not at hand, and no much larger clone is one base apart. The source of the sample is a study of T cells in Graves' hyperthyroidism and ophthalmopathy (dated by TCRdb to the late 2010s). Context from the whole study: Peripheral blood was collected at initial diagnosis, before any treatment. A discovery cohort of about 95 patients, roughly 45 with Graves' ophthalmopathy and about 58 with stable Graves' hyperthyroidism, was used to find distinguishing TCR V-J signatures. Whether ophthalmopathy could be predicted prospectively was tested in an independent validation cohort made up of 18 to 20 hyperthyroidism patients plus 17 patients who later progressed to ophthalmopathy. The approximately 95 discovery patients were divided at random into training and test sets in a 7:3 ratio. The study also compared thyroid tissue and blood T-cell repertoires from 5 to 7 Graves' hyperthyroidism patients. After sampling, hyperthyroidism patients received methimazole starting at 30 mg daily, and ophthalmopathy patients received high-dose intravenous methylprednisolone. According to the paper, TCR Vbeta CDR3 sequencing was carried out on over 130 peripheral blood samples, which came from fewer than 50 ophthalmopathy, fewer than 80 hyperthyroidism and about 17 progressor patients. General findings and caveats noted by the study authors: No statistical method was used to fix the sample size in advance, and group allocation was not hidden from the investigators. A model built on a 13 V-J signature distinguished ophthalmopathy from stable hyperthyroidism, reaching around 87% sensitivity and around 81% specificity in cross-validation and 80%/75% in testing. Most expanded thyroid clonotypes (frequency above 0.001) were also detected in blood, suggesting blood repertoires may reflect thyroid immune responses. In validation, the model predicted progression to ophthalmopathy a median of around six months before onset, with about 64% sensitivity and nearly 75% specificity.

Ophthalmopathy patients had moderately to severely active disease, Clinical Activity Score of at least 3, NOSPECS grade of at least 4, and duration under 3 months. The study excluded patients with uncontrolled infections, other autoimmune diseases, pregnancy or lactation. Diagnoses were established on the basis of clinical symptoms, serum thyroxine and TRAb, thyroid ultrasound, and orbital computed tomography. PBMCs were separated from roughly 9.3 ml of fresh peripheral blood using Ficoll-Paque density gradient centrifugation. Total RNA was extracted using Trizol reagent, and RNA quality was assessed on an Agilent 2100 Bioanalyzer. The germline V gene supplies CDR1 ENHRY and CDR2 SYGVKD. Reading from cysteine to phenylalanine, the CDR3 counts 12 amino acids. Only the CDR3 DNA is retained, 36 bases long and in frame from the first base. Deletion took 5 bases off V and 5 bases off J, with a span of 8 bases between the germline ends.

Amplification of TCR beta CDR3 regions was carried out from RNA transcripts. The TCR CDR3 was subjected to a first round of RT-PCR using the HTBI primer set and the Qiagen OneStep RT-PCR kit. A second multiplex PCR round built the libraries, followed by size selection and purification. Libraries were sequenced paired-end with 100 bp reads on an Illumina HiSeq2000. From the authors' description of their analysis: Raw data were processed with SOAPnuke, discarding reads with adapters, uncalled bases, mean Phred below 15, or no exact constant-primer or identifier match. High-quality paired reads were merged using COPE v1.2.5, and each unique nucleotide sequence was defined as a clonotype. MiTCR v1.1 was used to align the clonotypes against IMGT TRBV, TRBD and TRBJ reference segments. Only V-J combinations with frequency above 0.0001, covering 99% to 99.2% of repertoires, were analysed. The TCS score was defined as F50 (clonal expansion) divided by E x V (chaos), with BLOSUM62-based TCRdist calculated between CDR3 peptides within each V-J. Welch's t-statistics and random forest reduced several hundred V-J features to 10 to 15, which were used in a naive Bayes classifier (R e1071). Using fastp at Q25 and MiXCR, TCRdb reprocessed the public reads and kept productive beta chains. Rows are unified per CDR3 protein, each entry keeping the most common DNA and genes. These V and J calls are TCRdb output, not the study's own analysis. The sample table lists 400,000 or so distinct CDR3 sequences, 15% of them with a count of one. Approximately 19% of the sample lies in the top ten.

Rearrangement joined TRBV10-3 to TRBJ2-3, with TRBD1 as a weak D call on 5 bases. The TCR comes from a woman in her sixties with Graves' ophthalmopathy. Sequenced input: blood. The nucleotide sequence reads TGTGCCATCAGTCCTAGGGGAGATACGCAGTATTTT. It encodes CAISPRGDTQYF.